Described below is a single T cell receptor beta chain sequence and its context. Its antigen remains unidentified. The data derive from a study of cytomegalovirus exposure and HLA in healthy donors. Overall study findings and caveats: For cytomegalovirus status, the classifier reportedly gave diagnoses with high specificity and sensitivity. Clonal expansion, a later analysis showed, was greater in HLA-associated TCR beta chains than in equally common others. In an earlier analysis, most TCR beta V segments were productive about 90% or about 30% of the time.

The PCR had 60 Vbeta and 13 Jbeta primers. Libraries were prepared by immunoSEQ multiplex PCR; TCRdb keeps only in-frame clonotypes and omits some of them. The profile shows 200,000 to 250,000 clones, about 80% of them singletons. Germline-derived CDR1 and CDR2 are SNHLY and FYNNEI. V shed 8 bases, J shed 0 bases, and the junction held 8 bases outside the gene matches. The CDR3 loop spans 16 amino acids. This receptor was obtained from a man younger than 30 in good health and CMV-seronegative. This chain links TRBV2 with TRBJ1-1; 11 positions agree with TRBD1. Sequences were obtained from PBMCs. This CDR3 reads CASCPGQGELNTEAFF. In DNA form, the CDR3 reads TGTGCCAGCTGTCCGGGACAGGGGGAACTGAACACTGAAGCTTTCTTT.